Listed below are T cell receptor beta chains from one sample, sequenced in a study of blood T cell repertoires in COVID-19. The protocol was immunoSEQ multiplex PCR, while the TCRdb copy is restricted to in-frame clones and leaves out a portion. Here the sample spans about 100,000 clones, just under 85% being singletons. Sequenced sample: peripheral blood. The receptors originated from a woman older than 75 with active or convalescent COVID-19. CDR3s include the opening cysteine and the closing phenylalanine or tryptophan.

v_call	j_call	cdr3_aa
TRBV18	TRBJ1-5	CASSADRNNQPQHF
TRBV4-1	TRBJ1-5	CASSQTGVSNQPQHF
TRBV5-1	TRBJ2-5	CASSPSGGTQETQYF
TRBV2	TRBJ1-2	CASSGQGKGYTF
TRBV28	TRBJ1-6	CASSLEDSPLHF
TRBV9	TRBJ2-7	CASSVAAASSSYEQYF
TRBV28	TRBJ1-3	CASSLSERISGNTIYF
TRBV18	TRBJ1-1	CASSPAAGDTEAFF
TRBV7-8	TRBJ1-2	CASSSRDRVNYGYTF
TRBV28	TRBJ1-6	CASSFPQEVGRNSPLHF
TRBV2	TRBJ1-2	CASSEVSRGIGGYTF
TRBV9	TRBJ2-5	CASSVQPKGSQETQYF
TRBV29-1	TRBJ1-5	CSVETGNSNQPQHF
TRBV12-3/TRBV12-4	TRBJ1-4	CASRSNRGGKLFF
TRBV15	TRBJ1-4	CATSRDQVRDKRGEKLFF
TRBV28	TRBJ2-1	CASSLLRTVIYNEQFF
TRBV5-4	TRBJ2-7	CASSPDPGLAAPSSYEQYF
TRBV5-1	TRBJ1-2	CASSFAGSSWGYTF
TRBV9	TRBJ1-4	CASDPGQGVYNEKLFF